This TCR beta chain was recorded in a study of radiation and T cells in renal cell carcinoma. Study findings and constraints: Sampling covered only about 1 g of each tumor. In nephrectomy-only tumors, top 100 clonotypes averaged around 40%, versus 54% irradiated. Dominant CDR3 motifs were more common in irradiated tumors than controls.

The treatment is: treatment-naive control, cytoreductive nephrectomy. Control tumors came from a handful of females and fewer than twelve males, aged about 35 to 90. CDR3 length: 15 amino acids. Germline trimming cut 5 bases from V and 6 bases from J; bases unmatched to any gene: 9. Germline V lookup: CDR1 MGHRA, CDR2 YSYEKL. This clone is medium-sized. Its cognate antigen is unknown. Method: immunoSEQ multiplex PCR; TCRdb's copy keeps in-frame clones and lacks some. Among under 9,000 clones listed, around 61% were seen once. This receptor was taken from a man aged 55 to 69 with renal cell carcinoma. This sequence joins TRBV4-1 and TRBJ1-4; 7 bases match TRBD1. This material consisted of tumor tissue, taken from a patient whose treatment was nephrectomy without radiotherapy. CDR3 loop: CASSKGQPADEKLFF. CDR3 coding DNA: TGCGCCAGCAGCAAGGGACAGCCGGCGGATGAAAAACTGTTTTTT.